This T cell receptor (beta chain) was captured in a study of T cell repertoires in cytomegalovirus infection. This clonotype was seen more than once but under ten times. Its cognate antigen is unknown. The germline V and J ends were trimmed by 4 bases and 4 bases, with 17 bases remaining between them. There are 16 residues in the CDR3. Per the germline V gene, CDR1 is MGHRA and CDR2 is YSYEKL. Findings of the study overall: HLA-C-restricted CMV clonotypes gave the most frequent clonotype in two of eight donors. Cumulative public TCR beta family frequency identified carriers of CMV plus the relevant HLA.

TCRdb fed the reads into MiXCR, producing one record per CDR3 protein. The repertoire holds approximately 500,000 distinct CDR3 sequences, with about 15% as singletons. This clonotype was obtained from a human donor in good health (CMV status not recorded). Some clones in this sample may be carry-over from other donors' samples. The chain couples TRBV4-1 to TRBJ1-3; D possibly corresponds to TRBD1 (5 bases). The sample consisted of CD8+ T cells from PBMCs. Here the CDR3 DNA reads TGCGCCAGCAGCCGAACAGGTGAAAGACCAGGAAACACCATATATTTT. Amino acid sequence: CASSRTGERPGNTIYF.